The 19 T cell receptor beta chains reported below all come from one sample, sequenced in a study of T-cell reconstitution after alpha-beta-depleted transplantation in children. Unique molecular identifiers were used in preparing the TCRbeta library. From the PCR reads, TCRdb called clonotypes with MiXCR, one entry per CDR3 protein. The sample carries around 960,000 distinct CDR3 sequences, about 26% recorded once. The material was PBMCs, mostly from graft donor cells, obtained 360 days after TCRalphabeta/CD19-depleted stem cell transplant. Receptor source: a boy in the first two years of life who had a stem cell transplant for SCID, so the T cells may come from the graft donor.

The chain is built from TRBV6-5 and TRBJ1-2; D is unresolved. Trimming stripped 3 bases from V and 6 bases from J, with 11 bases between. CDR1 and CDR2 from the germline V gene are MNHEY and SVGAGI. The length of the CDR3 is 13 residues. In nucleotides, the CDR3 is TGTGCCAGCAGTTATTCCGTAAATGATGGCTACACCTTC. Translated: CASSYSVNDGYTF.

This clonotype was seen only a few times. This chain uses TRBV6-1 with TRBJ1-3; 9 bases align to TRBD1. V dropped 5 bases and J dropped 0; count of bases not matched to a gene: 5. This CDR3 has 16 residues. Germline-derived CDR1 and CDR2 are MNHNS and SASEGT. The CDR3 sequence is CASSTGQGHSGNTIYF. CDR3 DNA: TGTGCCAGCAGTACCGGACAGGGGCACTCTGGAAACACCATATATTTT.

This clonotype was seen more than once but under ten times. The gene calls are TRBV3-1 and TRBJ2-2, with D perhaps matching TRBD2 (6 bases). Germline values: CDR1 LGHDT, CDR2 YNNKEL (reference sequence). CDR3 length: 16 amino acids. V was trimmed by 1 base and J by 5 bases, leaving 14 bases between them. The CDR3 DNA sequence: TGTGCCAGCAGCCAAGGGGCTCCCGCGGGGACCGGGGAGCTGTTTTTT. This encodes CASSQGAPAGTGELFF.

This clonotype was seen only a few times. The chain couples TRBV12-3 or TRBV12-4 to TRBJ1-5, with no clear D. There are 12 residues in the CDR3. The V and J ends lost 2 bases and 9 bases respectively, with 8 bases between them. This CDR3 reads CASSLISGPQHF. The CDR3 DNA follows: TGTGCCAGCAGTTTAATTTCCGGGCCCCAGCATTTT.

This clonotype was seen a handful of times. V and J are TRBV20-1 and TRBJ1-1; D unclear. With 3 bases removed from V and 1 base from J, the gap between germline ends came to 9 bases. The CDR3 spans 13 residues. CDR1 and CDR2 (germline): DFQATT, SNEGSKA (reference sequence). The CDR3 here is CSASERWNTEAFF. The CDR3 DNA reads TGCAGTGCTAGCGAACGGTGGAACACTGAAGCTTTCTTT.

The CDR3 DNA is TGTGCCAGCAGCTTAGCGTCTGGCAGTTACGTCTACGAGCAGTACTTC. Amino acid sequence: CASSLASGSYVYEQYF. The V and J genes are TRBV7-2 and TRBJ2-7; D not certain. Germline CDR1 reads SGHTA; CDR2 reads FQGNSA. This CDR3 is built from 16 residues. With 0 bases removed from V and 3 bases from J, the gap between germline ends came to 15 bases.

The rearrangement links TRBV20-1 to TRBJ2-3; the match to TRBD2 covers 8 bases. Germline values: CDR1 DFQATT, CDR2 SNEGSKA (reference sequence). Trimming took 5 bases from V and 4 from J; bases not matched to a gene: 11. CDR3 size: 15 residues. CDR3 nucleotides: TGCAGTGCTGTCTTTCGGGGGGGGAGGCCAGATACGCAGTATTTT. Protein product: CSAVFRGGRPDTQYF.

The gene calls are TRBV7-9 and TRBJ2-3, with D hard to call. The germline V and J ends were trimmed by 3 bases and 1 base, with 8 bases remaining between them. CDR1 is SEHNR and CDR2 is FQNEAQ in the germline V gene (reference sequence). This CDR3 is built from 14 residues. The CDR3 region is CASSFNSRTDTQYF. As DNA, the CDR3 is TGTGCCAGCAGCTTTAACAGCCGCACAGATACGCAGTATTTT.

This clonotype was observed a few times. The genes are TRBV6-2 or TRBV6-3 and TRBJ2-5, with D maybe TRBD1 (6 bases). Germline V gene sequence: CDR1 MNHEY, CDR2 SVGEGT. Trimming left V 5 bases short and J 1 base short, with 11 bases between. The CDR3 length is 14 residues. The CDR3 DNA follows: TGTGCCAGCAGTCCGGACAGACTCCAAGAGACCCAGTACTTC. It yields the protein CASSPDRLQETQYF.

In its sample, this clonotype was seen a few times. The rearrangement uses TRBV20-1 and TRBJ2-7; D is possibly TRBD1 or TRBD2 (5 bases each). This CDR3 contains 15 residues. CDR1 is DFQATT and CDR2 is SNEGSKA in the germline V gene (reference sequence). The germline V and J ends were trimmed by 0 bases and 1 base, with 13 bases remaining between them. In DNA, the CDR3 is TGCAGTGCTAGAGATGGGGGACGGACTTCCTACGAGCAGTACTTC. Its protein product is CSARDGGRTSYEQYF.

V is TRBV5-6 and J is TRBJ2-2; tentatively, D is TRBD2 (5 bases). This CDR3 contains 16 residues. V gave up 6 bases and J gave up 5 bases, with 20 bases separating them. The germline gives CDR1 SGHDT, CDR2 YYEEEE. CDR3 residues: CASTLVEAAYTGELFF. Written as DNA, the CDR3 is TGTGCCAGCACCCTCGTGGAGGCTGCGTATACCGGGGAGCTGTTTTTT.

V usage is TRBV4-3 and J usage is TRBJ2-1; D is unresolved. Germline-derived CDR1 and CDR2 are LGHNA and YSLEER. The V end lost 6 bases, the J end lost 2 bases, and 11 bases lay between the germline ends. This CDR3 region has 14 residues. The CDR3 coding sequence is TGCGCCAGCAGTGGGGTATTTCCCTACAATGAGCAGTTCTTC. Protein sequence: CASSGVFPYNEQFF.

The table lists this clonotype with a few counts. This sequence joins TRBV4-3 and TRBJ1-1; D is uncertain. The CDR3 runs to 13 residues. The germline V gene encodes CDR1 LGHNA and CDR2 YSLEER. Trimming cost V 1 base and J 1 base, with 4 bases left between them. The CDR3 reads CASSQGSNTEAFF. Written as DNA, the CDR3 is TGCGCCAGCAGCCAAGGTTCGAACACTGAAGCTTTCTTT.

The V and J genes are TRBV24-1 and TRBJ2-2; D is undetermined. Deletions cut 4 bases from V and 5 bases from J, with 7 bases between. CDR1 is KGHDR and CDR2 is SFDVKD in the germline V gene. The CDR3 is 13 amino acids. CDR3 sequence (DNA): TGTGCCACCAGTGACATTATGACCGGGGAGCTGTTTTTT. Translating gives CATSDIMTGELFF.

In its sample, this clonotype was seen once. The gene calls are TRBV4-1 and TRBJ1-3; TRBD1 is a possible D gene (6 bases). Between the trimmed V and J ends, which lost 1 base and 0 bases, there was a span of 10 bases. The CDR3 has 16 residues. CDR1 MGHRA and CDR2 YSYEKL come from the germline V gene. CDR3: CASSQGGAASGNTIYF. CDR3 coding DNA: TGCGCCAGCAGCCAAGGGGGGGCTGCCTCTGGAAACACCATATATTTT.

V and J are TRBV7-3 and TRBJ2-1, with 7 bases aligning to TRBD1. The junction had 8 bases not matched to a gene; V was cut back by 5 bases and J by 10 bases. The CDR3 extends over 13 amino acids. The germline gives CDR1 SGHTA, CDR2 FQGTGA. Written as DNA, the CDR3 is TGTGCCAGCAGCCGAGGACAGGTTAGCGAGCAGTTCTTC. Protein product: CASSRGQVSEQFF.

The chain has TRBV11-2 and TRBJ2-2; 14 nucleotides line up with TRBD2. This CDR3 has 19 residues. Germline assignment: CDR1 SGHAT and CDR2 FQNNGV. Losses at the gene ends were 2 bases for V and 0 bases for J; bases not matched to a gene: 5. CDR3 nucleotide sequence: TGTGCCAGCAGCTTAATGGGACTAGCGGGGGCCACGAACACCGGGGAGCTGTTTTTT. Translated: CASSLMGLAGATNTGELFF. Complete variable domain (other parts from reference TRBV11-2 and TRBJ2-2): EAGVAQSPRYKIIEKRQSVAFWCNPISGHATLYWYQQILGQGPKLLIQFQNNGVVDDSQLPKDRFSAERLKGVDSTLKIQPAKLEDSAVYLCASSLMGLAGATNTGELFFGEGSRLTVL.

The chain is built from TRBV2 and TRBJ2-3, with 14 bases that match TRBD2. Trimming cost V 3 bases and J 1 base; bases outside gene matches: 3. The CDR3 consists of 17 residues. The germline gives CDR1 SNHLY, CDR2 FYNNEI. The CDR3 is CASSDMGLAGGTDTQYF. The CDR3 DNA sequence: TGTGCCAGCAGTGATATGGGACTAGCGGGGGGCACAGATACGCAGTATTTT.

This chain links TRBV4-2 with TRBJ2-7, with D uncertain. The CDR3 extends over 14 amino acids. The ends were cut back, 0 bases at V and 0 bases at J, with 6 bases in the middle. Germline V gene data show CDR1 as LGHNA and CDR2 as YNFKEQ. The CDR3 loop is CASSQDYSSYEQYF. The DNA of the CDR3 is TGTGCCAGCAGCCAAGACTACAGCTCCTACGAGCAGTACTTC.